Listed here are 11 T cell receptor beta chains from one sample, sequenced in a study of shared clonotypes between healthy human individuals. Some clones are missing from TCRdb's copy, which holds only in-frame ones; the method was immunoSEQ multiplex PCR. The data show approximately 530,000 clones, approximately 94% seen once. Sequencing used naive CD4+ T cells sorted from blood. The subset here: CD45RA+ positively selected. Receptors originate from a woman aged 30 to 39 in good health.

The V gene is TRBV6-1, the J gene TRBJ1-2; D uncertain. The CDR3 is made up of 13 amino acids. From germline, CDR1 is MNHNS and CDR2 SASEGT. The germline V and J ends were trimmed by 1 base and 8 bases, with 11 bases remaining between them. This CDR3 is CASSEGPSVGYTF. The CDR3, as DNA: TGTGCCAGCAGTGAAGGCCCCTCCGTCGGCTACACCTTC.

The rearrangement links TRBV27 to TRBJ1-2, with 7 bases lining up with TRBD1. This CDR3 region has 15 residues. Trimming removed 6 bases from V and 2 bases from J; junction bases left unmatched: 9. Germline lookup yields CDR1 MNHEY and CDR2 SMNVEV (reference sequence). The CDR3 nucleotides read TGTGCCAGCAGCCTCGTAGGGGGCTCAAACTATGGCTACACCTTC. It translates to CASSLVGGSNYGYTF.

The chain uses TRBV7-9 and TRBJ2-4; D uncertain. This CDR3 region has 14 residues. The V gene's germline CDR1 is SEHNR and CDR2 FQNEAQ (reference sequence). Trimming pared 2 bases from V and 3 bases from J, leaving 8 bases between. CDR3: CASSLQDGKNIQYF. DNA of the CDR3: TGTGCCAGCAGCTTACAAGACGGCAAAAACATTCAGTACTTC.

V usage is TRBV19 and J usage is TRBJ1-6; D is ambiguous. Germline V gene data show CDR1 as LNHDA and CDR2 as SQIVND (reference sequence). V was clipped by 6 bases and J by 9 bases, with 24 bases between them. This CDR3 contains 17 residues. The CDR3 protein is CASSAKFGAPWGSPLHF. CDR3 DNA: TGTGCCAGTAGCGCGAAGTTCGGAGCTCCATGGGGTTCACCCCTCCACTTT.

The rearrangement links TRBV2 to TRBJ1-3, with D uncertain. The CDR3 consists of 17 residues. CDR1 and CDR2 (germline): SNHLY, FYNNEI. Trimming cost V 6 bases and J 0 bases, with 18 bases left between them. This chain's CDR3 is CASSLGGRVLSGNTIYF. In DNA form, the CDR3 reads TGTGCCAGCAGCCTAGGAGGGAGGGTCCTCTCTGGAAACACCATATATTTT.

The chain combines TRBV5-1 with TRBJ2-4; D ambiguous. The V end was cut by 5 bases, the J end by 3 bases, with 12 bases between. The CDR3 has 14 residues. Germline CDR1 is SGHRS and CDR2 is YFSETQ. The chain's CDR3 is CASSRLGGKNIQYF. The CDR3 region has the DNA TGCGCCAGCAGTCGGCTGGGTGGCAAAAACATTCAGTACTTC.

The chain joins TRBV10-3 to TRBJ2-7; 7 positions match TRBD1. Trimming removed 4 bases from V and 0 bases from J; junction bases left unmatched: 3. This CDR3 region has 14 residues. Per germline, CDR1 ENHRY and CDR2 SYGVKD. The CDR3 sequence is CAISARDSSYEQYF. The DNA of the CDR3 is TGTGCCATCAGTGCCCGGGACAGCTCCTACGAGCAGTACTTC.

This clone is a singleton in its sample. The chain employs TRBV7-9 and TRBJ1-3; 10 nucleotides match TRBD1. V gave up 5 bases and J gave up 2 bases; unmatched junction bases: 3. This CDR3 spans 15 amino acids. Per the germline V gene, CDR1 is SEHNR and CDR2 is FQNEAQ (reference sequence). In DNA form, the CDR3 reads TGTGCCAGCAGCCGTGGACAGGGGGCTGGAAACACCATATATTTT. Protein product: CASSRGQGAGNTIYF.

This clone was recorded only once. Other DNA sequences in this specimen translate into the identical CDR3. CDR3 DNA sequence: TGTGCCAGCAGTTTAGGGACAGGAAATCAGCCCCAGCATTTT. It translates to CASSLGTGNQPQHF. This chain joins TRBV28 and TRBJ1-5; 8 bases line up with TRBD1. This CDR3 is 14 amino acids long. Germline loops: CDR1 MDHEN, CDR2 SYDVKM. Losses at the gene ends were 2 bases for V and 4 bases for J; bases not matched to a gene: 1.

The J gene is TRBJ2-5, the V gene TRBV4-1; no definite D call. Germline V gene data show CDR1 as MGHRA and CDR2 as YSYEKL. Trimming stripped 3 bases from V and 1 base from J, with 15 bases between. The length of the CDR3 is 16 residues. The DNA of the CDR3 is TGCGCCAGCAGCCACCCCCAACGCAAAGTCCAAGAGACCCAGTACTTC. This translates into CASSHPQRKVQETQYF.

This chain connects TRBV5-1 to TRBJ2-2, with TRBD2 matching over 10 bases. Germline CDR1 SGHRS, CDR2 YFSETQ. V trimming: 5 bases; J trimming: 4 bases; junction bases outside the gene matches: 8. This CDR3 has 16 amino acids. CDR3 sequence reads: CASRAPGLALTGELFF. The CDR3 DNA reads TGCGCCAGCAGGGCTCCGGGACTAGCGCTCACCGGGGAGCTGTTTTTT.